Presented here are 17 T cell receptor beta chains from one specimen sequenced in a study of blood T cell repertoires in COVID-19. Sequencing used immunoSEQ multiplex PCR; TCRdb keeps in-frame clones, though not all of them. This sample has roughly 350,000 clones, with roughly 85% found just once. Sequenced sample: peripheral blood. The receptors were sampled from a woman aged 18 to 35 with acute or convalescent COVID-19.

The V and J genes are TRBV27 and TRBJ1-1; no definite D call. The V end lost 5 bases, the J end lost 5 bases, and 18 bases lay between the germline ends. The CDR3 is made up of 15 amino acids. Germline V gene data show CDR1 as MNHEY and CDR2 as SMNVEV (reference sequence). Here the CDR3 reads CASSLAGSGGTEAFF. The CDR3 nucleotides are TGTGCCAGCAGTCTAGCCGGGTCCGGAGGGACTGAAGCTTTCTTT.

This chain links TRBV28 with TRBJ1-6; D is undetermined. This CDR3 is 15 amino acids long. Germline V lookup: CDR1 MDHEN, CDR2 SYDVKM. V lost 6 bases to trimming and J lost 4 bases, with 13 bases between them. CDR3 loop: CASSSIVRYNSPLHF. In DNA form, the CDR3 reads TGTGCCAGCAGCTCTATCGTACGGTATAATTCACCCCTCCACTTT.

J is TRBJ2-1 and V is TRBV29-1; weak D call: TRBD1 (6 bases). The CDR3 spans 12 residues. Trimming removed 2 bases from V and 6 bases from J, with 8 bases in between. CDR1 SQVTM and CDR2 ANQGSEA come from the germline V gene. The chain's CDR3 is CSVEWGLNEQFF. CDR3 bases: TGCAGCGTTGAATGGGGGCTCAATGAGCAGTTCTTC.

The chain uses TRBV6-5 and TRBJ1-2; 11 bases are shared with TRBD1. CDR1 is MNHEY and CDR2 is SVGAGI in the germline V gene. V was clipped by 0 bases and J by 8 bases; unmatched bases: 8. The CDR3 extends over 16 amino acids. DNA for the CDR3: TGTGCCAGCAGTTACTCGGGACAGGGGGTCAGCGGAGGCTACACCTTC. Its translation: CASSYSGQGVSGGYTF.

The chain joins TRBV9 to TRBJ2-1; 14 nucleotides align to TRBD2. This CDR3 has 16 amino acids. Germline CDR1 SGDLS, CDR2 YYNGEE. The V and J ends lost 3 bases and 7 bases, in that order; junction bases with no gene match: 6. In nucleotides, the CDR3 is TGTGCCAGCAGCGCCGGGACTAGCGGGAGACCTAATGAGCAGTTCTTC. Amino acid sequence: CASSAGTSGRPNEQFF. The variable domain in full, completed from reference TRBV9 and TRBJ2-1, reads DSGVTQTPKHLITATGQRVTLRCSPRSGDLSVYWYQQSLDQGLQFLIQYYNGEERAKGNILERFSAQQFPDLHSELNLSSLELGDSALYFCASSAGTSGRPNEQFFGPGTRLTVL.

V is TRBV7-9 and J is TRBJ2-7; possible D gene TRBD2, 7 bases. V was trimmed by 1 base and J by 5 bases, leaving 21 bases between them. Germline CDR1 SEHNR, CDR2 FQNEAQ (reference sequence). The CDR3 totals 17 residues. The CDR3 protein is CASSLEGVAGAWDEQYF. The CDR3 nucleotides read TGTGCCAGCAGCTTAGAGGGTGTGGCGGGGGCTTGGGACGAGCAGTACTTC.

Details on this clone: Germline is not matched at one junction end, which may reflect a read error. CDR3 residues: CASTVDYDPTNEQFF. The DNA of the CDR3 is TGTGCCAGCACCGTAGACTACGACCCTACAAATGAGCAGTTCTTC. The J gene is TRBJ2-1, the V gene TRBV9, with D possibly TRBD2 on 5 matching bases. CDR1 and CDR2 from the germline V gene are SGDLS and YYNGEE. There are 15 residues in the CDR3.

V and J are TRBV10-1 and TRBJ2-1; 7 bases match TRBD2. Trimming took 1 base from V and 2 from J; bases not matched to a gene: 2. Germline V CDR1 and CDR2: WNHNN, SYGVQD (reference sequence). The CDR3 runs 15 residues. The CDR3 loop reads CASSEWRGTYNEQFF. The CDR3 DNA reads as TGCGCCAGCAGTGAGTGGCGGGGGACCTACAATGAGCAGTTCTTC.

The J gene is TRBJ1-2, the V gene TRBV11-2, with 11 bases matching TRBD1. J was trimmed by 7 bases and V by 1 base; bases with no gene match: 8. This CDR3 has 16 amino acids. Germline V CDR1 and CDR2: SGHAT, FQNNGV. CDR3: CASSLGDRGICGGYTF. The CDR3 nucleotides are TGTGCCAGCAGCTTAGGGGACAGGGGGATATGCGGTGGCTACACCTTC.

The chain recombines TRBV30 with TRBJ2-7; 8 bases align to TRBD2. With 2 bases clipped from V and 1 base from J, the junction kept 10 bases outside the gene matches. This CDR3 has 16 residues. Germline V gene lookup returns CDR1 GTSNPN and CDR2 SVGIG (reference sequence). CDR3 residues: CAWSRSGGVGSYEQYF. CDR3 coding DNA: TGTGCCTGGAGTAGATCGGGGGGGGTTGGGTCCTACGAGCAGTACTTC.

The chain recombines TRBV6-4 with TRBJ1-1; 10 nucleotides match TRBD1. Per the germline V gene, CDR1 is MRHNA and CDR2 is SNTAGT. J was trimmed by 4 bases and V by 3 bases; bases with no gene match: 2. CDR3 size: 14 residues. The CDR3 nucleotides are TGTGCCAGCAGTGAGACAGGGGGCAGCACTGAAGCTTTCTTT. Translated, it gives CASSETGGSTEAFF.

The chain links TRBV19 to TRBJ2-5; D possibly corresponds to TRBD1 (6 bases). Germline CDR1 LNHDA, CDR2 SQIVND (reference sequence). The CDR3 consists of 14 residues. V was pared by 1 base and J by 3 bases, with 9 bases between. CDR3 sequence (DNA): TGTGCCAGTAGTATAGCCCACAGGGAAGAGACCCAGTACTTC. It codes for CASSIAHREETQYF.

V gene TRBV5-4 combines with J gene TRBJ2-3, with 8 bases fitting TRBD2. This CDR3 is built from 15 residues. J was trimmed by 0 bases and V by 6 bases; bases with no gene match: 6. Germline V lookup: CDR1 SGHNT, CDR2 YYREEE (reference sequence). This chain's CDR3 is CASTFSGTSTDTQYF. CDR3 sequence (DNA): TGTGCCAGCACCTTTAGCGGGACTAGCACAGATACGCAGTATTTT.

The gene calls are TRBV12-3 or TRBV12-4 and TRBJ2-7; 11 nucleotides line up with TRBD2. After removal of 5 bases from V and 9 bases from J, the junction contained 6 bases not matched to a gene. The CDR3 spans 13 residues. The CDR3 DNA sequence: TGTGCCAGCAGTCCTTTCCTAGCGGGGGGGCAGTACTTC. Protein: CASSPFLAGGQYF.

V usage is TRBV6-1 and J usage is TRBJ1-1; 10 nucleotides match TRBD1. This CDR3 is built from 16 residues. Germline CDR1 MNHNS, CDR2 SASEGT. After removal of 2 bases from V and 2 bases from J, the junction contained 5 bases not matched to a gene. CDR3 region: CASSEYGTGVNTEAFF. DNA of the CDR3: TGTGCCAGCAGTGAATACGGGACAGGGGTCAACACTGAAGCTTTCTTT.

The V gene is TRBV9, the J gene TRBJ1-4, with 7 positions matching TRBD1. The CDR3 is 15 residues long. Germline loops: CDR1 SGDLS, CDR2 YYNGEE. J gave up 4 bases and V 3 bases, and 6 bases lay outside the gene matches. The CDR3 DNA reads TGTGCCAGCAGCGAGGGGACAGCAGTTAATGAAAAACTGTTTTTT. Protein product: CASSEGTAVNEKLFF.

For this clone: Other DNA variants within this sample encode the same CDR3. The rearrangement uses TRBV24-1 and TRBJ1-1; 9 positions agree with TRBD1. Losses at the gene ends were 9 bases for V and 1 base for J; bases not matched to a gene: 2. From germline, CDR1 is KGHDR and CDR2 SFDVKD. CDR3 size: 13 residues. For the CDR3, the DNA is TGTGCCACCGTGGGACAGGGGAACACTGAAGCTTTCTTT. It encodes CATVGQGNTEAFF.